This T cell receptor (beta chain) was profiled in a study of blood T cell repertoires in COVID-19. The overall study: The cDNA or gDNA used as material had been derived from T cells, B-cell-depleted T cells, or PBMCs.

Profiled with immunoSEQ multiplex PCR; TCRdb holds only in-frame clones, not every one. This table has more than 300,000 clones, nearly 90% appearing once. This clone was detected only a few times. The source material was peripheral blood. This clonotype originated in a woman aged 40 to 50 with COVID-19, enrolled during active disease.

The CDR3 bases are TGTGCCAGCGGAAAGAACAAACAGGGGAACTATGGCTACACCTTC. Translated, it gives CASGKNKQGNYGYTF. The V call is TRBV6-5, the J call TRBJ1-2; 7 nucleotides line up with TRBD1. Germline V gene lookup returns CDR1 MNHEY and CDR2 SVGAGI. There are 15 residues in the CDR3. V lost 8 bases and J lost 2; bases outside the gene matches: 11.